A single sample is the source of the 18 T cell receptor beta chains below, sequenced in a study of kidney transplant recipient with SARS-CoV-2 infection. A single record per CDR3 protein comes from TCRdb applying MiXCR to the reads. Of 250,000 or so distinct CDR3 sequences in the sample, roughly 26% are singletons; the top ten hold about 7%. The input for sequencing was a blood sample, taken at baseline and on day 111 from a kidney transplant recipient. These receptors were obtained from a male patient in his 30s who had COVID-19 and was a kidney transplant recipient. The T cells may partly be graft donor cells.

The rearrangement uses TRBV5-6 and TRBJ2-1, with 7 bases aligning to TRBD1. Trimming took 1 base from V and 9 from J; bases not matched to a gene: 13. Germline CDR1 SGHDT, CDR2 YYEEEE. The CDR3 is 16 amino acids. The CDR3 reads CASSLMTGSTSSEQFF. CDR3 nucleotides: TGTGCCAGCAGCTTGATGACAGGGTCCACATCCAGTGAGCAGTTCTTC.

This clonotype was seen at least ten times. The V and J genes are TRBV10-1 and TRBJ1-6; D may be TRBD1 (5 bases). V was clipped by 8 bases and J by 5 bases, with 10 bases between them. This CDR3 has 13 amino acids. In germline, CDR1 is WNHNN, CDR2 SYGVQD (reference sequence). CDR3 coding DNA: TGCGCCAGCCGCCGGGACGATAATTCACCCCTCCACTTT. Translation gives CASRRDDNSPLHF.

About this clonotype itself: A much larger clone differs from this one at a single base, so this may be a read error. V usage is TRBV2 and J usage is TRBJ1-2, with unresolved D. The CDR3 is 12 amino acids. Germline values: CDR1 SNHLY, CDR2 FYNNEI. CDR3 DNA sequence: TGTACCAGCATGACGGGATTTGGGGGCTACACCTTC. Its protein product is CTSMTGFGGYTF.

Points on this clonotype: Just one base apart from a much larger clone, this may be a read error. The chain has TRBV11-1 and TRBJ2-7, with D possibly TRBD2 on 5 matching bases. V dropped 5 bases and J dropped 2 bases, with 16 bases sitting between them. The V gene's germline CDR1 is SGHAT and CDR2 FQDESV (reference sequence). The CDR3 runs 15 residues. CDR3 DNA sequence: TGTGCCAGCAGCCAATCACTAGTTACTCCCTACGAGCAGTACTTC. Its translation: CASSQSLVTPYEQYF.

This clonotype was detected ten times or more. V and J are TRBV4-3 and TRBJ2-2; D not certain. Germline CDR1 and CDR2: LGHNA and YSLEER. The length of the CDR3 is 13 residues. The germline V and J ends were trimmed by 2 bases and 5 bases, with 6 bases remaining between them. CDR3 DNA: TGCGCCAGCAGCCAACAGGAGACCGGGGAGCTGTTTTTT. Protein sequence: CASSQQETGELFF.

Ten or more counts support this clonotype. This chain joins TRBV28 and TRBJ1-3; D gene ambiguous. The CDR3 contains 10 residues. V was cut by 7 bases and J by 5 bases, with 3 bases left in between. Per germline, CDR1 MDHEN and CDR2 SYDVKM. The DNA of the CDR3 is TGTGCCAGCAAGAGAAACACCATATATTTT. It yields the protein CASKRNTIYF. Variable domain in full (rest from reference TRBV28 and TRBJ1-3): DVKVTQSSRYLVKRTGEKVFLECVQDMDHENMFWYRQDPGLGLRLIYFSYDVKMKEKGDIPEGYSVSREKKERFSLILESASTNQTSMYLCASKRNTIYFGEGSWLTVV.

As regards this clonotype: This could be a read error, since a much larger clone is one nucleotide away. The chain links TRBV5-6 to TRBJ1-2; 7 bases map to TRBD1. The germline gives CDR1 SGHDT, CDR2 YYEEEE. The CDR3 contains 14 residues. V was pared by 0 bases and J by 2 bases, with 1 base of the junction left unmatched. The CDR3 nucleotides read TGTGCCAGCAGCTTGGTGACAGGGAACTATGGCTACACCTTC. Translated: CASSLVTGNYGYTF.

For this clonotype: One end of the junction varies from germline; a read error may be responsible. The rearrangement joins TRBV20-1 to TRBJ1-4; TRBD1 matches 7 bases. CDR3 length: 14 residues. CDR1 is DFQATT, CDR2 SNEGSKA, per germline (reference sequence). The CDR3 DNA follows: TGCAGTACTAGAGACGACAGGGCTAATGAAAAACTGTTTTTT. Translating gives CSTRDDRANEKLFF.

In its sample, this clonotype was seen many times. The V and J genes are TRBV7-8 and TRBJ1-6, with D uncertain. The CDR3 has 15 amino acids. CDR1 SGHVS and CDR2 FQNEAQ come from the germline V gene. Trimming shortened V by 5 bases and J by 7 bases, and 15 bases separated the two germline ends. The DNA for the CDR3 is TGTGCCAGCAGCGTGGGAGGACCCGTCAATTCACCCCTCCACTTT. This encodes CASSVGGPVNSPLHF. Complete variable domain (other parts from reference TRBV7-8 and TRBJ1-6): GAGVSQSPRYKVAKRGQDVALRCDPISGHVSLFWYQQALGQGPEFLTYFQNEAQLDKSGLPSDRFFAERPEGSVSTLKIQRTQQEDSAVYLCASSVGGPVNSPLHFGNGTRLTVT.

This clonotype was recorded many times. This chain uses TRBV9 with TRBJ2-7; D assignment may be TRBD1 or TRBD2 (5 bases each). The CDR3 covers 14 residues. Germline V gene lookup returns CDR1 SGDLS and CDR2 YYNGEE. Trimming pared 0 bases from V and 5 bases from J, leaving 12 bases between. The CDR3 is CASSVDGDVDEQYF. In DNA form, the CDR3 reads TGTGCCAGCAGCGTAGACGGGGACGTCGACGAGCAGTACTTC. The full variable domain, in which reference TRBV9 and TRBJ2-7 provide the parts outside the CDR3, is DSGVTQTPKHLITATGQRVTLRCSPRSGDLSVYWYQQSLDQGLQFLIQYYNGEERAKGNILERFSAQQFPDLHSELNLSSLELGDSALYFCASSVDGDVDEQYFGPGTRLTVT.

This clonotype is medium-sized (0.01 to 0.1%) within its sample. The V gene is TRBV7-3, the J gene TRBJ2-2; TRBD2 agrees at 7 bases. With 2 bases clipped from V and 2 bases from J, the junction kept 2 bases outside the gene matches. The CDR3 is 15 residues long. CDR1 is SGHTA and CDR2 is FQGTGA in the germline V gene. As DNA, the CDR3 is TGTGCCAGCAGCTTACTAGCGGTAAACACCGGGGAGCTGTTTTTT. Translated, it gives CASSLLAVNTGELFF.

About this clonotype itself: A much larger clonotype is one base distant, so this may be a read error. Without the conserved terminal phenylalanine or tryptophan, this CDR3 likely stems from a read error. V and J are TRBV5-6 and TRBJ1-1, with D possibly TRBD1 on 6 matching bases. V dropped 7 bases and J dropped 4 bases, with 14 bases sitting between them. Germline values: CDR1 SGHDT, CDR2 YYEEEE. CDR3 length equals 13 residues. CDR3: CASGEGEVTEAFL. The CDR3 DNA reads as TGTGCCAGCGGTGAGGGGGAGGTCACTGAAGCTTTCCTT.

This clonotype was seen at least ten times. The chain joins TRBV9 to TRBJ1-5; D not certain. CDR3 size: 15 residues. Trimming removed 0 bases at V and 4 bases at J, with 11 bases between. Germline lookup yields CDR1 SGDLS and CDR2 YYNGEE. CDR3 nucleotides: TGTGCCAGCAGCGTAGAGGGCAGCCCGAATCAGCCCCAGCATTTT. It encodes CASSVEGSPNQPQHF.

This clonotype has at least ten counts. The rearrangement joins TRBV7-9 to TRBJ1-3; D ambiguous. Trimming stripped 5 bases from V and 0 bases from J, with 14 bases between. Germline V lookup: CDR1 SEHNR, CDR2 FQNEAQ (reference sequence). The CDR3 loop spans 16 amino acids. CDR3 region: CASSPPEGHSGNTIYF. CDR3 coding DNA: TGTGCCAGCAGCCCCCCGGAGGGTCACTCTGGAAACACCATATATTTT. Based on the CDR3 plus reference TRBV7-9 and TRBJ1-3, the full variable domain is DTGVSQNPRHKITKRGQNVTFRCDPISEHNRLYWYRQTLGQGPEFLTYFQNEAQLEKSRLLSDRFSAERPKGSFSTLEIQRTEQGDSAMYLCASSPPEGHSGNTIYFGEGSWLTVV.

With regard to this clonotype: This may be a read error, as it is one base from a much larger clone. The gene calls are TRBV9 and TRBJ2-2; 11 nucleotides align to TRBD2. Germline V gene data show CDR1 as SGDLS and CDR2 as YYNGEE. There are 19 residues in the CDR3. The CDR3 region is CASSSRTSGQRANAGELFF. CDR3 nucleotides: TGTGCCAGCAGCTCCCGGACTAGCGGGCAAAGAGCGAACGCCGGGGAGCTGTTTTTT.

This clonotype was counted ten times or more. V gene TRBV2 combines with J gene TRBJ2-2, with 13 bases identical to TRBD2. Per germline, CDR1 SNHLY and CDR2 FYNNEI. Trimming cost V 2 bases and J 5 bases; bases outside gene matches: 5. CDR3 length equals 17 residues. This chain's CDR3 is CASSETSGRAGTGELFF. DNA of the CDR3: TGTGCCAGCAGTGAAACTAGCGGGAGGGCCGGGACCGGGGAGCTGTTTTTT. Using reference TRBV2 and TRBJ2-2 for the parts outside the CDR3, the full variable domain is EPEVTQTPSHQVTQMGQEVILRCVPISNHLYFYWYRQILGQKVEFLVSFYNNEISEKSEIFDDQFSVERPDGSNFTLKIRSTKLEDSAMYFCASSETSGRAGTGELFFGEGSRLTVL.

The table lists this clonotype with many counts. This CDR3 is CASSYEGRDGYTF. In nucleotides, the CDR3 is TGTGCCAGCAGTTACGAGGGCAGGGATGGCTACACCTTC. This chain uses TRBV6-2 or TRBV6-3 with TRBJ1-2, with TRBD1 as a possible D gene (5 bases). The germline V and J ends were trimmed by 2 bases and 6 bases, with 10 bases remaining between them. The CDR3 length is 13 residues. The germline gives CDR1 MNHEY, CDR2 SVGEGT.

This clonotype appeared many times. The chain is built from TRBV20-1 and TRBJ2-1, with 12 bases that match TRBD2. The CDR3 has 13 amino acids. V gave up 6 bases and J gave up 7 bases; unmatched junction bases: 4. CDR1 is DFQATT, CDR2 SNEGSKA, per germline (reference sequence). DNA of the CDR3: TGCAGTGCCCGACTAGCGGGAGTAAATGAGCAGTTCTTC. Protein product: CSARLAGVNEQFF.